These 8 T cell receptor beta chains came from one sample sequenced in a study of radiotherapy plus CTLA-4 blockade in lung cancer. Produced via immunoSEQ multiplex PCR; TCRdb's table is partial and in-frame only. The data hold some 45,000 clones, with approximately 79% observed a single time. This material consisted of peripheral blood, taken from a patient treated with radiotherapy plus ipilimumab. Receptors originate from a human donor with non-small cell lung cancer who had stable disease on radiotherapy plus ipilimumab.

The table lists this clone with a count of one. V is TRBV19 and J is TRBJ1-5; D possibly corresponds to TRBD1 (6 bases). The germline V gene has CDR1 LNHDA and CDR2 SQIVND (reference sequence). Trimming stripped 1 base from V and 0 bases from J, with 10 bases between. The CDR3 spans 16 residues. CDR3 bases: TGTGCCAGTAGTATAGGACAGGCCCATAGCAATCAGCCCCAGCATTTT. This encodes CASSIGQAHSNQPQHF.

This clone was detected once. This chain connects TRBV5-1 to TRBJ1-1; D possibly corresponds to TRBD1 (5 bases). The CDR3 is 15 residues long. Per germline, CDR1 SGHRS and CDR2 YFSETQ. V shed 3 bases and J shed 4 bases, with 16 bases lying between them. CDR3 nucleotide sequence: TGCGCCAGCAGCTCGTCCGAGGGGTCTGGCACTGAAGCTTTCTTT. Residues: CASSSSEGSGTEAFF.

The V gene is TRBV11-3, the J gene TRBJ1-6; maybe TRBD1 (5 bases). V lost 3 bases to trimming and J lost 5 bases, with 8 bases between them. This CDR3 region has 14 residues. Germline CDR1 and CDR2: SGHNT and YENEEA. In DNA form, the CDR3 reads TGTGCCAGCAGCTTTGGGACGGATAATTCACCCCTCCACTTT. Translation gives CASSFGTDNSPLHF. The entire variable domain, with the rest obtained from reference TRBV11-3 and TRBJ1-6, is as follows: EAGVVQSPRYKIIEKKQPVAFWCNPISGHNTLYWYLQNLGQGPELLIRYENEEAVDDSQLPKDRFSAERLKGVDSTLKIQPAELGDSAVYLCASSFGTDNSPLHFGNGTRLTVT.

V usage is TRBV5-1 and J usage is TRBJ1-3; D is ambiguous. In germline, CDR1 is SGHRS, CDR2 YFSETQ. The CDR3 totals 15 residues. V was pared by 3 bases and J by 4 bases, with 14 bases between. This CDR3 reads CASSSSAGSGNTIYF. In DNA, the CDR3 is TGCGCCAGCAGCTCCTCCGCCGGGTCCGGAAACACCATATATTTT. The whole variable domain, remainder taken from reference TRBV5-1 and TRBJ1-3, is KAGVTQTPRYLIKTRGQQVTLSCSPISGHRSVSWYQQTPGQGLQFLFEYFSETQRNKGNFPGRFSGRQFSNSRSEMNVSTLELGDSALYLCASSSSAGSGNTIYFGEGSWLTVV.

This chain connects TRBV20-1 to TRBJ2-5; D unresolved. Germline CDR1 is DFQATT and CDR2 is SNEGSKA (reference sequence). The germline V and J ends were trimmed by 3 bases and 2 bases, with 4 bases remaining between them. The CDR3 consists of 11 residues. The CDR3 protein is CSASNQETQYF. The CDR3 coding sequence is TGCAGTGCTAGCAATCAAGAGACCCAGTACTTC.

The chain joins TRBV28 to TRBJ2-2, with D possibly called TRBD1 or TRBD2 (5 bases each). The germline gives CDR1 MDHEN, CDR2 SYDVKM. This CDR3 region has 18 residues. The V and J ends lost 7 bases and 1 base respectively, with 22 bases between them. CDR3 protein: CASILGVVGPLNTGELFF. The CDR3 DNA sequence: TGTGCCAGCATATTAGGGGTGGTGGGACCCTTGAACACCGGGGAGCTGTTTTTT.

Comment on this clone: Germline is not matched at one junction end, which may reflect a read error. This chain uses TRBV6-6 with TRBJ1-6; tentatively, D is TRBD1 (5 bases). CDR3 size: 14 residues. Germline loops: CDR1 MNHNY, CDR2 SVGAGI (reference sequence). The CDR3, as DNA: TGTGCCAGCAGTTACGGGATGGGGGATTCACCCCTCTACTTT. Its protein is CASSYGMGDSPLYF.

V and J are TRBV2 and TRBJ1-2, with D possibly being TRBD1 (5 bases). Per the germline V gene, CDR1 is SNHLY and CDR2 is FYNNEI. V was trimmed by 5 bases and J by 8 bases, leaving 12 bases between them. The CDR3 sequence is 12 residues long. CDR3 nucleotides: TGTGCCAGCAGTAGGGACCTCTCGGGCTACACCTTC. Amino acids: CASSRDLSGYTF.